Sequencing of this T cell receptor beta chain was carried out in a study of blood T cell repertoires in COVID-19. The overall study: Samples taken during acute and convalescent COVID-19 were collected in the United States, Italy and Spain. The cDNA or gDNA used as material had been derived from T cells, B-cell-depleted T cells, or PBMCs.

In the source study's methods: Estimation of nucleated cell counts relied on the amplification of reference gene primers. This table comes from immunoSEQ multiplex PCR, and its TCRdb copy is limited to in-frame clones, with some not included. V and J calls and clone size come straight from that table; D and trimming were deduced from the DNA. Counted here are approximately 330,000 clones, 80% to 90% occurring once; the ten biggest clones make up roughly 4.2%. Only one count was recorded for this clone. CDR1 and CDR2 (germline): SGHDN, FVKESK. This CDR3 contains 15 residues. V was trimmed by 0 bases and J by 5 bases, leaving 14 bases between them. Allocation to cohorts depended on clinical history reported by the participants.

J is TRBJ2-7 and V is TRBV14, with D maybe TRBD1 (5 bases). Sequenced: PBMCs or T cells enriched from blood (not recorded which). This sequence originates from a woman between 40 and 50 years old with acute COVID-19. The chain's CDR3 is CASSQDLIEGDEQYF. CDR3 in DNA: TGTGCCAGCAGCCAAGATCTCATAGAAGGGGACGAGCAGTACTTC.